This T cell receptor beta chain was observed in a study of CD8 T cells in ankylosing spondylitis. V dropped 5 bases and J dropped 5 bases, with 6 bases sitting between them. This CDR3 has 11 amino acids. From germline, CDR1 is SGHTA and CDR2 FQGNSA. Note on this clonotype: A read error may explain this, as a much larger clone is one base away.

TCRdb analysed the 5' RACE reads with MiXCR anew, one entry per CDR3 protein. The data show 200,000 to 300,000 distinct CDR3 sequences, with roughly 8% seen just once and roughly 4.9% held by the top ten. Sample: blood, either unsorted or a sorted T cell fraction (not recorded which). This TCR was sampled from a female donor with ankylosing spondylitis or in good health (not recorded which). This chain uses TRBV7-2 with TRBJ1-1; D is undetermined. CDR3 sequence: CASSRWTEAFF. The CDR3 region has the DNA TGTGCCAGCAGCCGATGGACTGAAGCTTTCTTT.